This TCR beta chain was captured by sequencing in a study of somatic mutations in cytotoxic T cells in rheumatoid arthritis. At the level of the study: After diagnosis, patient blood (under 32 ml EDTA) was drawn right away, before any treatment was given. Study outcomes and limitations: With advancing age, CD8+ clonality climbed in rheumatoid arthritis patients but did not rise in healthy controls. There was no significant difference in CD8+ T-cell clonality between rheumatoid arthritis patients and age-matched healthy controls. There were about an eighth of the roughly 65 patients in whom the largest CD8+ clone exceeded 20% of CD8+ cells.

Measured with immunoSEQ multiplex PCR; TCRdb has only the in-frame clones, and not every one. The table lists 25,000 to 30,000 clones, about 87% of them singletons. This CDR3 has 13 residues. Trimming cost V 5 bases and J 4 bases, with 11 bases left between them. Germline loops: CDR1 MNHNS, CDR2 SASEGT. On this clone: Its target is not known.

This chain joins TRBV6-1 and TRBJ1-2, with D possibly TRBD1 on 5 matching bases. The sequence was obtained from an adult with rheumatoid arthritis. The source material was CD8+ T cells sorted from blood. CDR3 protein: CASSPDSLYGYTF. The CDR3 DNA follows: TGTGCCAGCAGTCCCGACAGCCTCTATGGCTACACCTTC.